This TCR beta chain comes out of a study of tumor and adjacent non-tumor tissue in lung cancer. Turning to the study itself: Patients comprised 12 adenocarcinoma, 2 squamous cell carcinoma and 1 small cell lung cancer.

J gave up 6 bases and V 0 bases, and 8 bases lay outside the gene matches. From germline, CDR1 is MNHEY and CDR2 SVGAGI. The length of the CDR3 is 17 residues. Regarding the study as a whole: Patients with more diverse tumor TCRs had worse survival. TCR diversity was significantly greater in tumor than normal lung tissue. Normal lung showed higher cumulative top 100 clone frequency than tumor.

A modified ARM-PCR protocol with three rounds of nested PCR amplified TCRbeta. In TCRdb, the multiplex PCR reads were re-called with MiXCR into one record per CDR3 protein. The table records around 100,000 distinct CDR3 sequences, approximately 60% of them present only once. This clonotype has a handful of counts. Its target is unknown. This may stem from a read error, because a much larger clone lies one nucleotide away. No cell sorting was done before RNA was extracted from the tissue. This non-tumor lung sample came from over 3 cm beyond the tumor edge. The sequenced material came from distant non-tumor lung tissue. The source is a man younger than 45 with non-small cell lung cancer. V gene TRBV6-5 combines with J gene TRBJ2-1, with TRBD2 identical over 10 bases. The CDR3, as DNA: TGTGCCAGCAGTTACTCCGTTAGCGGGAGGATACGCAATGAGCAGTTCTTC. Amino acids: CASSYSVSGRIRNEQFF.